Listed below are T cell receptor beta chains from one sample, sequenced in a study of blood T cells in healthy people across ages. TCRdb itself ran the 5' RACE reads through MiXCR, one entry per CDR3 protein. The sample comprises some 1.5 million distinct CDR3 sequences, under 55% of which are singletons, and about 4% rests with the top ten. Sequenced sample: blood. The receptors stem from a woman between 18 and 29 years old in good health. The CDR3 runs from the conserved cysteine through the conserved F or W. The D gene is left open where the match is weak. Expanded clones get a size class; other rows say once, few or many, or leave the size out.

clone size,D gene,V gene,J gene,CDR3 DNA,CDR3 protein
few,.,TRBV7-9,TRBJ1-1,TGTGCCAGCAGCTTAGCGCAGGGGCGGAACACTGAAGCTTTCTTT,CASSLAQGRNTEAFF
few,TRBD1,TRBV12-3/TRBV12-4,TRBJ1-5,TGTGCCAGCAGTCCAACCGGAACGGGACAGAGTTTCAGGAAGCCCCAGCATTTT,CASSPTGTGQSFRKPQHF
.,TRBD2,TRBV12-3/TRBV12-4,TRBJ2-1,TGTGCCAGCAGTTTAGCTAGCGGGAGTGGAAAGTCCCAGTTCTTC,CASSLASGSGKSQFF
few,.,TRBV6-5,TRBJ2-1,TGTGCCAGCAGGGACCGGGGTGGGAAGCAGTTCTTC,CASRDRGGKQFF
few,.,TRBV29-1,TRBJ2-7,TGCAGCGTTGGGGGACTTGCGAAGGGGCACGAGCAGTACTTC,CSVGGLAKGHEQYF
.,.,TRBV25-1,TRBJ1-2,TGTGCCAGCAGTGGGTGGAAGGGCTACACCTTC,CASSGWKGYTF
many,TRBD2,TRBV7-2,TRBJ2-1,TGTGCCAGCAGCATCCAGACTAGCGGGGGTTTCTATGAGCAGTTCTTC,CASSIQTSGGFYEQFF
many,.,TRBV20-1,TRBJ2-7,TGCAGTGCCCCCCTTGAGTACGAGCAGTACTTC,CSAPLEYEQYF
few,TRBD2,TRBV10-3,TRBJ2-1,TGTGCCATCACCGGGACTAGCAACAATGAGCAGTTCTTC,CAITGTSNNEQFF
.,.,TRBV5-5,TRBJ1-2,TGTGCCAGCAGCTTGGCGGGAGTCCAGGGCTATGGCTACACCTTC,CASSLAGVQGYGYTF
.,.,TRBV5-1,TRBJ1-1,TGCGCCAGCAGCGTTGCCCTTGTCACTGAAGCTTTCTTT,CASSVALVTEAFF
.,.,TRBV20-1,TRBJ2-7,TGCAGCGCTGAAAATGCAGGGAGCTCCTACGAGCAGTACTTC,CSAENAGSSYEQYF
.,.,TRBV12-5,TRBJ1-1,TGTGCTAGTGGTTCAAGAGGGAGTGATAATGAAGCTTTCTTT,CASGSRGSDNEAFF
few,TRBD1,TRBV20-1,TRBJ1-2,TGCAGTGCCCCGGGGACAGGCATAAGGGGCTATGGCTACACCTTC,CSAPGTGIRGYGYTF
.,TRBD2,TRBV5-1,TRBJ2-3,TGCGCCAGCAGCCCTAGGGCTAGCGGTAGCACAGATACGCAGTATTTT,CASSPRASGSTDTQYF
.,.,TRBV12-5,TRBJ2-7,TGTGCTAGTGGTTCTCTAATCCCGGACGTCCCCTACGAGCAGTACTTC,CASGSLIPDVPYEQYF
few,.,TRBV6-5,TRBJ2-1,TGTGCCAGCAGTTACGGGAGTGCTTACAATGAGCAGTTCTTC,CASSYGSAYNEQFF
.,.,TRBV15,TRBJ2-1,TGTGCCACCAGCAGAGGGCCAGGGAATGAGCAGTTCTTC,CATSRGPGNEQFF
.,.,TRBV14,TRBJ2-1,TGTGCCAGCAGCCCCCTTAGCGGAACAAGGAATGAGCAGTTCTTC,CASSPLSGTRNEQFF
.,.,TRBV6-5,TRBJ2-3,TGTGCCAGCAGTTTCTCCATTTATAGGGATACGCAGTATTTT,CASSFSIYRDTQYF
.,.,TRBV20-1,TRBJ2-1,TGCAGTGGCACAACCGGGAGCAATGAGCAGTTCTTC,CSGTTGSNEQFF
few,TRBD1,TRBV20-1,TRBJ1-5,TGCAGTGCTGAGGGGACAGGGGGTCAGCCCCAGCATTTT,CSAEGTGGQPQHF
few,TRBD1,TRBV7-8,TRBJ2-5,TGTGCCAGCAGCTTAGCCAGGGGGCATGAGCAGTACTTC,CASSLARGHEQYF
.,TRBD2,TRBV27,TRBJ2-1,TGTGCCACCCGGGGCGGGAGGGGTAATGAGCAGTTCTTC,CATRGGRGNEQFF
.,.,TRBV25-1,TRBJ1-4,TGTGCCAGCAGTGAATTACGGACTACCAATGAAAAACTGTTTTTT,CASSELRTTNEKLFF
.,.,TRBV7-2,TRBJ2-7,TGTGCCAGCAGCCCTTGGGGCCGGAACTCCTACGAGCAGTACTTC,CASSPWGRNSYEQYF
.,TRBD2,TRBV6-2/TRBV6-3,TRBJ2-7,TGTGCCAGCACACTCACCCACGGGCTAGCGGGGGAGGAGCAGTACTTC,CASTLTHGLAGEEQYF
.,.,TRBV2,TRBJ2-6,TGTGCCAGTCATCCTCGCTCTGGGGCCAACGTCCTGACTTTC,CASHPRSGANVLTF
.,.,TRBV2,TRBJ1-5,TGTGCCAGCAGTGGTGAAAGTAGACAGCCCCAGCATTTT,CASSGESRQPQHF